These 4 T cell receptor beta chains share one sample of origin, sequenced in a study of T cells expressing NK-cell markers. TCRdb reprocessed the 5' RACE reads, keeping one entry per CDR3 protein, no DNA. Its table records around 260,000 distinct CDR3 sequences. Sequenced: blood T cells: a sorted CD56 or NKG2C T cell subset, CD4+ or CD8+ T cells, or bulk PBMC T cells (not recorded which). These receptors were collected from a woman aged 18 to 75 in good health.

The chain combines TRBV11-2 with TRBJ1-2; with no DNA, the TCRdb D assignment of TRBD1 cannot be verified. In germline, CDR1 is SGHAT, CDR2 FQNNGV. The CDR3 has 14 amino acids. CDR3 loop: CASSLAPGGYGYTF.

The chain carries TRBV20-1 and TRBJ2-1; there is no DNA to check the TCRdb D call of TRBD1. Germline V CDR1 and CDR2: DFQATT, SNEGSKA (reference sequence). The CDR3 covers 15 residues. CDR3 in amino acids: CSAPGGGSAYNEQFF.

The CDR3 spells CASSVALGHYGYTF. This chain connects TRBV9 to TRBJ1-2; the D gene TCRdb calls, TRBD1, cannot be checked with no DNA. Germline assignment: CDR1 SGDLS and CDR2 YYNGEE. This CDR3 region has 14 residues.

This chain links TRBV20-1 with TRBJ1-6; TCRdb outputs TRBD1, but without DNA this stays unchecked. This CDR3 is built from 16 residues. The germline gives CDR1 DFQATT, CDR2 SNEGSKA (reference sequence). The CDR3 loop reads CSARDQGGAKNSPLHF.